Below, 25 T cell receptor beta chains from the same sample are listed, as sequenced in a study of T cells in Graves' hyperthyroidism and ophthalmopathy (dated by TCRdb to the late 2010s). The library was obtained by multiplex PCR. Data came from an Illumina HiSeq 2000. The TCR beta CDR3 regions were amplified from RNA transcripts. For the first round of RT-PCR on the TCR CDR3, the HTBI primer set was used together with the Qiagen OneStep RT-PCR kit. In-frame beta chains were kept once TCRdb had trimmed the public reads at Q25 with fastp and called clones with MiXCR. Identical CDR3 protein sequences are pooled into one entry, listed with their most common genes and DNA. In all, the sample holds approximately 400,000 distinct CDR3 sequences, and approximately 13% of those were seen once. The ten most abundant clones make up around 21% of the sample. The sample taken for sequencing was blood. The receptors were sampled from a man aged 25 to 40 with Graves' hyperthyroidism that later progressed to Graves' ophthalmopathy.

The chain couples TRBV4-1 to TRBJ2-3; D not resolved. CDR1 and CDR2 from the germline V gene are MGHRA and YSYEKL. Trimming stripped 1 base from V and 0 bases from J, with 11 bases between. This CDR3 has 16 amino acids. CDR3 bases: TGCGCCAGCAGCCAAGCCCCCCCCAGCAGCACAGATACGCAGTATTTT. Protein sequence: CASSQAPPSSTDTQYF.

This clonotype was detected ten times or more. This chain connects TRBV7-2 to TRBJ2-1, with D possibly matching TRBD1 (6 bases). Germline values: CDR1 SGHTA, CDR2 FQGNSA. Trimming pared 0 bases from V and 5 bases from J, leaving 8 bases between. CDR3 size: 14 residues. CDR3 sequence (DNA): TGTGCCAGCAGCTTAGCGACAGGTAACAATGAGCAGTTCTTC. It translates to CASSLATGNNEQFF.

The J gene is TRBJ2-2, the V gene TRBV2; TRBD2 matches at 7 bases. The CDR3 length is 14 residues. After removal of 7 bases from V and 0 bases from J, the junction contained 2 bases not matched to a gene. Germline V lookup: CDR1 SNHLY, CDR2 FYNNEI. DNA for the CDR3: TGTGCCAGCATAGGGACTACGAACACCGGGGAGCTGTTTTTT. This gives the protein CASIGTTNTGELFF.

J is TRBJ2-7 and V is TRBV13; 10 positions agree with TRBD1. The germline gives CDR1 PRHDT, CDR2 FYEKMQ (reference sequence). Unmatched junction bases numbered 8, after V lost 5 bases and J lost 4 bases. The CDR3 totals 15 residues. The CDR3 DNA follows: TGTGCCAGCAGCCACGGGACAGGGGCCACGTACGAGCAGTACTTC. It codes for CASSHGTGATYEQYF.

The chain carries TRBV11-2 and TRBJ2-5, with D possibly matching TRBD1 (5 bases). Germline CDR1 is SGHAT and CDR2 is FQNNGV. The CDR3 is 13 amino acids. The V gene lost 5 bases and the J gene lost 9 bases, with 16 bases spanning the gap. This chain's CDR3 is CASSRSTDQAQYF. CDR3 coding DNA: TGTGCCAGCAGCCGGTCGACAGACCAGGCCCAGTACTTC.

The table lists this clonotype with many counts. This chain uses TRBV7-2 with TRBJ2-2; 7 bases match TRBD1. Trimming removed 7 bases from V and 2 bases from J; junction bases left unmatched: 7. Germline CDR1 and CDR2: SGHTA and FQGNSA. This CDR3 has 15 residues. The CDR3 protein is CASMQQGTNTGELFF. The CDR3 DNA reads TGTGCCAGCATGCAACAGGGGACCAACACCGGGGAGCTGTTTTTT.

V and J are TRBV13 and TRBJ2-5; perhaps TRBD1 as D (5 bases). Per germline, CDR1 PRHDT and CDR2 FYEKMQ (reference sequence). V lost 3 bases, J lost 0 bases, and 20 bases lay in between. The CDR3 is made up of 18 amino acids. CDR3 DNA: TGTGCCAGCAGCTTCGTGGGTGGGGCGGCGGAGTACCAAGAGACCCAGTACTTC. It specifies CASSFVGGAAEYQETQYF. The whole variable domain, filled in from reference TRBV13 and TRBJ2-5, reads AAGVIQSPRHLIKEKRETATLKCYPIPRHDTVYWYQQGPGQDPQFLISFYEKMQSDKGSIPDRFSAQQFSDYHSELNMSSLELGDSALYFCASSFVGGAAEYQETQYFGPGTRLLVL.

This clonotype was observed a handful of times. The chain employs TRBV5-1 and TRBJ2-7, with 12 bases identical to TRBD2. With V trimmed by 4 bases and J by 2 bases, 10 bases remained unmatched. This CDR3 has 17 amino acids. Looked up from germline, CDR1 is SGHRS and CDR2 is YFSETQ. The CDR3 protein is CASSQTSGGVLTYEQYF. The DNA for the CDR3 is TGCGCCAGCAGCCAGACTAGCGGGGGAGTCTTAACCTACGAGCAGTACTTC.

This clonotype was found once. The chain recombines TRBV9 with TRBJ2-2; TRBD2 might be the D (5 bases). There are 17 residues in the CDR3. Germline lookup yields CDR1 SGDLS and CDR2 YYNGEE. V lost 3 bases and J 2 bases, leaving 17 bases between the germline ends. The DNA of the CDR3 is TGTGCCAGCAGCGGGAAGCGCTCACGGGAAAACACCGGGGAGCTGTTTTTT. This sequence encodes CASSGKRSRENTGELFF. The variable domain in full, with the rest retrieved from reference TRBV9 and TRBJ2-2, is DSGVTQTPKHLITATGQRVTLRCSPRSGDLSVYWYQQSLDQGLQFLIQYYNGEERAKGNILERFSAQQFPDLHSELNLSSLELGDSALYFCASSGKRSRENTGELFFGEGSRLTVL.

This clonotype was seen only a few times. The chain uses TRBV24-1 and TRBJ2-1; D may be TRBD1 (6 bases). The CDR3 consists of 13 residues. Trimming took off 5 bases at V and 6 bases at J, with 10 bases between the two ends. CDR1 is KGHDR and CDR2 is SFDVKD in the germline V gene. CDR3 sequence (DNA): TGTGCCACCAGTGGAGGGGGTCGCAATGAGCAGTTCTTC. Its protein is CATSGGGRNEQFF.

The rearrangement uses TRBV20-1 and TRBJ2-7; D perhaps matches TRBD1 (5 bases). This CDR3 has 14 amino acids. V was clipped by 3 bases and J by 3 bases, with 15 bases between them. Germline values: CDR1 DFQATT, CDR2 SNEGSKA (reference sequence). DNA of the CDR3: TGCAGTGCTAGGGGGCCTCTTCTACGCTACGAGCAGTACTTC. Residues: CSARGPLLRYEQYF.

This clonotype was observed at least ten times. J is TRBJ1-2 and V is TRBV2; D uncertain. Looked up from germline, CDR1 is SNHLY and CDR2 is FYNNEI. V shed 0 bases and J shed 0 bases, with 8 bases lying between them. This CDR3 is built from 15 residues. The CDR3, as DNA: TGTGCCAGCAGTGAAGCGCTTGGGGCTAACTATGGCTACACCTTC. Amino acids: CASSEALGANYGYTF.

The chain uses TRBV20-1 and TRBJ2-7; D remains unclear. The CDR3 runs to 13 residues. The V gene lost 5 bases and the J gene lost 0 bases, with 11 bases spanning the gap. Germline CDR1 is DFQATT and CDR2 is SNEGSKA (reference sequence). The CDR3 sequence is CSARHLLSYEQYF. In DNA, the CDR3 is TGCAGTGCTCGACACCTACTCTCCTACGAGCAGTACTTC.

This clonotype was observed many times. V gene TRBV28 combines with J gene TRBJ1-2; TRBD1 matches at 9 bases. Germline CDR1 MDHEN, CDR2 SYDVKM. The CDR3 covers 15 residues. Trimming removed 5 bases from V and 4 bases from J; junction bases left unmatched: 8. The CDR3 DNA reads as TGTGCCAGCAGTCCGGGGACAGGGAGAGGCTATGGCTACACCTTC. Protein sequence: CASSPGTGRGYGYTF.

Points on this clonotype: This may be a read error: a much more frequent sequence differs by one nucleotide. Because it lacks the conserved phenylalanine or tryptophan at the end, this CDR3 is likely a read error. The chain combines TRBV10-3 with TRBJ1-5; weak D call: TRBD1 (5 bases). The CDR3 is made up of 13 amino acids. CDR1 and CDR2 from the germline V gene are ENHRY and SYGVKD. The germline V and J ends were trimmed by 10 bases and 0 bases, with 10 bases remaining between them. The CDR3, as DNA: TGTGCCACCAAGACAGCTAGCAATCAGCCCCAGCATTCT. Its protein product is CATKTASNQPQHS.

This clonotype has just a few counts. V gene TRBV5-1 combines with J gene TRBJ1-6, with 10 bases lining up with TRBD1. The germline V gene has CDR1 SGHRS and CDR2 YFSETQ. The CDR3 runs 18 residues. V gave up 4 bases and J gave up 0 bases; unmatched junction bases: 7. The CDR3: CASSRGQGPSSYNSPLHF. In nucleotides, the CDR3 is TGCGCCAGCAGCCGGGGACAGGGGCCTAGCTCCTATAATTCACCCCTCCACTTT.

This clonotype showed up many times. The chain carries TRBV7-8 and TRBJ1-5, with no clear D. This CDR3 is built from 15 residues. Germline CDR1 reads SGHVS; CDR2 reads FQNEAQ. V lost 5 bases and J lost 0, with 11 bases in between. The CDR3 sequence is CASSPETLSNQPQHF. In nucleotides, the CDR3 is TGTGCCAGCAGCCCCGAGACCCTTAGCAATCAGCCCCAGCATTTT.

With respect to this clonotype: This clone may be a read error of a much larger clone one base away. The chain has TRBV4-1 and TRBJ1-2; tentative D call: TRBD1 (5 bases). Germline V gives CDR1 MGHRA, CDR2 YSYEKL. The CDR3 totals 16 residues. The CDR3 spells CTSSQDPVGGGYGYTF. The CDR3 DNA reads TGCACCAGCAGCCAAGATCCGGTGGGCGGGGGCTATGGCTACACCTTC.

This clonotype was detected ten times or more. The gene calls are TRBV7-9 and TRBJ2-2, with 11 positions matching TRBD2. V shed 1 base and J 13 bases; nucleotides not matched to a gene: 8. Germline V lookup: CDR1 SEHNR, CDR2 FQNEAQ (reference sequence). The CDR3 loop spans 15 amino acids. The CDR3 DNA sequence: TGTGCCAGCAGCTTAGAGGGACTAGCGGTGGCGGTGCTGTTTTTT. Translating gives CASSLEGLAVAVLFF.

This clonotype appeared many times. CDR3 nucleotide sequence: TGTGCCAGCAGTTACGCCGATTTAACCCAGCCCCAGCATTTT. This translates into CASSYADLTQPQHF. The chain couples TRBV6-6 to TRBJ1-5; D is uncertain. Germline V gene sequence: CDR1 MNHNY, CDR2 SVGAGI (reference sequence). The CDR3 covers 14 residues. V gave up 2 bases and J gave up 7 bases, with 12 bases separating them.

This clonotype was found a few times. The rearrangement links TRBV11-1 to TRBJ2-1, with 8 bases that match TRBD1. Germline V lookup: CDR1 SGHAT, CDR2 FQDESV (reference sequence). Trimming at V came to 6 bases and at J to 4 bases, leaving 14 bases not matched to a gene. The CDR3 totals 17 residues. The CDR3 bases are TGTGCCAGCAGGGGGGGACAGGATAGAAATCAGTACAATGAGCAGTTCTTC. Encoded protein: CASRGGQDRNQYNEQFF. Variable domain in full (rest from reference TRBV11-1 and TRBJ2-1): EAEVAQSPRYKITEKSQAVAFWCDPISGHATLYWYRQILGQGPELLVQFQDESVVDDSQLPKDRFSAERLKGVDSTLKIQPAELGDSAMYLCASRGGQDRNQYNEQFFGPGTRLTVL.

This chain uses TRBV2 with TRBJ2-4, with TRBD2 identical over 8 bases. Germline loops: CDR1 SNHLY, CDR2 FYNNEI. With V trimmed by 7 bases and J by 6 bases, 2 bases remained unmatched. The CDR3 extends over 12 amino acids. CDR3 nucleotides: TGTGCCAGCACCGGGGGGGGAAACATTCAGTACTTC. Residues: CASTGGGNIQYF.

In its sample, this clonotype was seen a few times. This chain joins TRBV5-6 and TRBJ2-3; the match to TRBD2 covers 11 bases. This CDR3 is 16 amino acids long. The germline CDR1 and CDR2 sequences are SGHDT and YYEEEE. The V and J ends lost 6 bases and 5 bases, in that order; junction bases with no gene match: 11. CDR3 in amino acids: CASNILAGGPIDTQYF. CDR3 sequence (DNA): TGTGCCAGCAATATTTTAGCGGGGGGGCCTATAGATACGCAGTATTTT.

This clonotype was found a few times. The rearrangement joins TRBV30 to TRBJ2-2, with D hard to call. This CDR3 is 12 amino acids long. CDR1 is GTSNPN, CDR2 SVGIG, per germline (reference sequence). Trimming shortened V by 0 bases and J by 6 bases, and 5 bases separated the two germline ends. CDR3 in amino acids: CAWSVWAGELFF. CDR3 coding DNA: TGTGCCTGGAGTGTGTGGGCCGGGGAGCTGTTTTTT. Together with reference TRBV30 and TRBJ2-2, the CDR3 gives the full variable domain: SQTIHQWPATLVQPVGSPLSLECTVEGTSNPNLYWYRQAAGRGLQLLFYSVGIGQISSEVPQNLSASRPQDRQFILSSKKLLLSDSGFYLCAWSVWAGELFFGEGSRLTVL.

The chain uses TRBV18 and TRBJ1-5, with TRBD1 identical over 12 bases. There are 16 residues in the CDR3. The J segment lost 7 bases and the V segment lost 4 bases, leaving 8 bases of the junction unmatched. Per the germline V gene, CDR1 is KGHSH and CDR2 is LQKENI. This CDR3 reads CASSLQGTGGRQPQHF. The CDR3 bases are TGTGCCAGCTCACTCCAAGGGACAGGGGGCAGGCAGCCCCAGCATTTT.